This T cell receptor beta chain was profiled in a study of shared clonotypes between healthy human individuals. V shed 0 bases, J shed 4 bases, and the junction held 8 bases outside the gene matches. Germline-derived CDR1 and CDR2 are MNHNS and SASEGT. CDR3 length: 16 amino acids. Adults of Caucasian background living in Nashville, Tennessee made up all donors. A single count supports this clone. Genomic DNA (from each subset) was split evenly across several immunoSEQ plates. Repertoires were generated with immunoSEQ multiplex PCR, while TCRdb's copy carries only in-frame clones and drops some. This table has 450,000 to 500,000 clones, about three quarters appearing once.

The genes are TRBV6-1 and TRBJ1-2; TRBD1 matches at 7 bases. Sequencing used PBMCs. The sequence came from a woman in her 40s in good health. Some clones in this sample may be carry-over from other donors' samples. The DNA for the CDR3 is TGTGCCAGCAGTGAAGCATCAGACAGGGTTGGCTATGGCTACACCTTC. Protein product: CASSEASDRVGYGYTF.